Only a few counts were recorded for the clone carrying this T cell receptor (beta chain). Its specificity is not known. Assay used: immunoSEQ multiplex PCR; TCRdb lists only in-frame clones, some missing. Of about 87,000 clones listed, more than 75% are singletons. The data derive from a study of radiotherapy plus CTLA-4 blockade in lung cancer. V was pared by 6 bases and J by 6 bases, with 6 bases of the junction left unmatched. CDR3 size: 14 residues. Germline CDR1 is LNHDA and CDR2 is SQIVND (reference sequence). Study conclusions and caveats: Strongest reported response predictors: early blood clone changes and post-radiation interferon-beta. Expansion in blood of tumor-derived TCR clones was seen after radiotherapy plus ipilimumab.

The source was peripheral blood, collected from a patient treated with radiotherapy plus ipilimumab. The chain carries TRBV19 and TRBJ2-2; 8 bases agree with TRBD1. This clonotype was sampled from a human donor with non-small cell lung cancer that progressed on radiotherapy plus ipilimumab. In nucleotides, the CDR3 is TGTGCCAGTAGAAAAATGGGACAGGCCGGGGAGCTGTTTTTT. This encodes CASRKMGQAGELFF.